This T cell receptor (beta chain) was found in a study of OX40 agonist ivuxolimab in advanced cancers. Study details: Aged roughly 20 to 79 with a mean of approximately 60 years, they were more than 80% male. Notes on the study in general: Blood T cells, both CD4+ and CD8+, expanded clonally by week 6 at 0.1 to 3.0 mg/kg.

This CDR3 has 14 residues. Germline V gene sequence: CDR1 ENHRY, CDR2 SYGVKD. After removal of 7 bases from V and 1 base from J, the junction contained 4 bases not matched to a gene. On this clone itself: Its antigen is undetermined.

Data came from immunoSEQ multiplex PCR; TCRdb stores just in-frame clones and leaves some out. The sample yields 9,000 to 10,000 clones, 89% seen once. The TCR originated in an adult with an advanced solid tumor such as melanoma, head and neck, liver or kidney cancer. This chain joins TRBV10-3 and TRBJ2-7, with TRBD1 matching over 10 bases. The sample was CD4+ or CD8+ T cells sorted from blood, taken in a trial of the OX40 agonist ivuxolimab. The DNA for the CDR3 is TGTGCCATCACTACGGACAGGGGGTCCTACGAGCAGTACTTC. Its translation is CAITTDRGSYEQYF.